This entry is about one T cell receptor (beta chain). From germline, CDR1 is MNHEY and CDR2 SVGAGI. There are 15 residues in the CDR3. V trimming: 6 bases; J trimming: 3 bases; junction bases outside the gene matches: 10. These data come from a study of T cell changes during pregnancy in multiple sclerosis. The data were produced by immunoSEQ multiplex PCR, yet TCRdb's version contains in-frame clones alone and is incomplete. The sample includes 30,000 to 40,000 clones, about 91% seen only once; the top ten take about 5.8%. V gene TRBV6-5 combines with J gene TRBJ2-7; 8 bases map to TRBD2. This TCR came from a female donor with multiple sclerosis, enrolled in a pregnancy study. This specimen consisted of CD8+ T cells from peripheral blood mononuclear cells, obtained in the second trimester of pregnancy. This CDR3 is CASREEAGAGYEQYF. The CDR3 region has the DNA TGTGCCAGCAGAGAGGAAGCGGGAGCGGGCTACGAGCAGTACTTC.